Here is one TCR beta chain with its context. The data stem from a study of blood T cell repertoires in COVID-19. In assigning cohorts, the study relied on participant-reported clinical history. V shed 0 bases and J shed 0 bases, with 12 bases lying between them. Germline V gene sequence: CDR1 MGHRA, CDR2 YSYEKL. The length of the CDR3 is 16 residues. Per the authors' pipeline: Reference gene primer amplification yielded estimated nucleated cell counts. The table came from immunoSEQ multiplex PCR; TCRdb's copy has only in-frame clones and leaves some out. The V and J calls and clone size come from that table; D and trimming were worked out from the DNA. The sample includes under 200,000 clones, roughly 80% of them seen just once.

The TCR comes from a woman in her sixties or seventies with acute COVID-19. Input material: PBMCs or T cells enriched from blood (not recorded which). This chain joins TRBV4-1 and TRBJ2-7, with D tentatively TRBD1 (6 bases). CDR3 nucleotide sequence: TGCGCCAGCAGCCAAGAGGCAGGGGTGCGCTCCTACGAGCAGTACGTC. Residues: CASSQEAGVRSYEQYV.